This paragraph reports one TCR delta chain. TCRdb redid clone calling on the RT-PCR reads using CATT. This sample has over 1,500 delta-chain clones, with under 6% found just once. These data come from a study of gamma-delta T cells after stem cell transplantation. Germline V lookup: CDR1 GEAIGNYY, CDR2 EKD. The CDR3 covers 18 residues. Trimming took off 3 bases at V and 1 base at J, with 26 bases between the two ends. This chain links TRDV2 with TRDJ4; D is possibly TRDD3 (6 bases). Because TCRdb records no J gene, it was assigned here through a match of the DNA to germline. The sequencing input was gamma-delta T cells. The receptor was derived from a human donor. It is not recorded whose cells these are; they may come from a transplant donor. CDR3 DNA: TGTGCCTGTGACTCAGTACGGGGGGAGACCCAGGGCAGCAGACCCCTGATCTTT. It encodes CACDSVRGETQGSRPLIF.